These T cell receptor beta chains were read from a single sample in a study of blood T cell repertoires in COVID-19. Assay: immunoSEQ multiplex PCR; the TCRdb copy retains only in-frame clones and omits some. The sample holds 200,000 or so clones, about 89% seen once. The sample taken for sequencing was peripheral blood. The receptors shown here come from a man aged 55-75 years who had recovered from COVID-19. CDR3s include the opening cysteine and the closing phenylalanine or tryptophan. D genes are given only for firm matches. Rows give clone size only sometimes, using once, few, many, or a class for an expanded clone.

CDR3,V,J,size,D
CASSASGTGDTIYF,TRBV5-1,TRBJ1-3,.,TRBD1
CAIAGSYEQYF,TRBV10-3,TRBJ2-7,.,.
CASSDSGGHTEAFF,TRBV6-5,TRBJ1-1,.,.
CASRIPSTDTQYF,TRBV6-6,TRBJ2-3,.,.
CASTSLDSHSSEAFF,TRBV25-1,TRBJ1-1,.,.
CASSLAGYSEQYF,TRBV5-1,TRBJ2-7,.,.
CASGRTSGASYEQYF,TRBV19,TRBJ2-7,.,TRBD2
CASSQTAGSQEQFF,TRBV3-1/TRBV3-2,TRBJ2-1,.,TRBD2
CASSSGTGGQETQYF,TRBV19,TRBJ2-5,many,TRBD1
CASGASGGAVTYNEQFF,TRBV5-8,TRBJ2-1,.,TRBD2
CASSSGNQPQHF,TRBV27,TRBJ1-5,.,.
CASSRRSGRNTGELFF,TRBV11-2,TRBJ2-2,.,TRBD2
CASGTAGGEQYF,TRBV19,TRBJ2-7,few,.
CASSDPRRAPSGDTQYF,TRBV6-1,TRBJ2-3,.,.
CASTAYRGSYEQYF,TRBV6-5,TRBJ2-7,.,TRBD1
CASSLRASGRTLAGELFF,TRBV5-4,TRBJ2-2,few,TRBD2
CAPRYERGLPASNQPQHF,TRBV7-2,TRBJ1-5,.,.